The following is a T cell receptor beta chain sequence with its context. This CDR3 is built from 12 residues. The V gene's germline CDR1 is SGHDT and CDR2 YYEEEE. The V end lost 2 bases, the J end lost 0 bases, and 2 bases lay between the germline ends. The data were taken from a study of blood T cell repertoires in COVID-19. Across the study: The United States, Italy and Spain were the sources of the acute and convalescent COVID-19 samples. The cDNA or gDNA used as material had been derived from T cells, B-cell-depleted T cells, or PBMCs.

Some clones are missing from TCRdb's copy, which holds only in-frame ones; the method was immunoSEQ multiplex PCR. This table has about 400,000 clones, roughly 87% appearing once. Participant ages covered about 18 to 89 years across about 22 US areas. Participants were placed into cohorts based on the clinical history they reported. The V and J genes are TRBV5-6 and TRBJ1-2; no definite D call. The TCR sequence derives from a young woman with acute COVID-19. Source material: PBMCs or T cells enriched from blood (not recorded which). CDR3 residues: CASSFTNYGYTF. CDR3 DNA: TGTGCCAGCAGCTTCACTAACTATGGCTACACCTTC.